Detailed here is one T cell receptor beta chain. This clonotype occurred many times. This clone's antigen is unknown. Qualities for individual bases were not recorded, and no much larger clone is one base off. Libraries were constructed by PCR. Sequencing was carried out with a NextSeq 500. Bulk TCR libraries were prepared as previously described, using TCR primers listed in Table S5. Purification of total RNA was performed with the Qiagen AllPrep DNA/RNA kit. Reads from multiple sequencing runs of the same library were pooled before analysis. The study's processing was this. Reads were retained only if the reads had an exact TCR constant sequence, and the retained reads were trimmed to 150 nt and grouped according to their 12-nt molecular barcodes. Reads within each barcode group were sub-clustered using a 15% Levenshtein threshold, and quality-weighted consensus sequences were constructed for each RNA molecule. Non-functional sequences were excluded, and lower-count sequences lying one edit away from another sequence were also excluded. Based on a fit of two negative binomial distributions, barcode sub-clusters having less than 20% of the maximum read count were discarded. Starting from the raw public reads, TCRdb applied fastp trimming at Q25, assembled clones with MiXCR and retained in-frame beta chains. Identical CDR3 proteins give one entry, which carries the most common genes and DNA. In this record, the V and J calls reflect TCRdb's handling and not the investigators' own analysis. This sample holds some 590,000 distinct CDR3 sequences; around 25% were observed only once. 0.7% to 0.95% of the sample is taken by the ten largest.

From its cysteine to its phenylalanine, the CDR3 spans 15 amino acids. Only CDR3 DNA is held: 45 bases, read in frame from base 1. The germline V gene yields MDHEN for CDR1 and SYDVKM for CDR2. V ends up 4 bases short and J 2 bases short, with an unmatched junction base count of 7. This record comes from a study of molecular identifiers for immune sequencing clone quantification (dated by TCRdb to 2016 to 2019). In the study overall: For a replicate experiment, RNA from approximately 20,000 or 100,000 naive CD8 T cells was divided into five aliquots, of which four were sequenced. CD8 T cells were used in a methods study to benchmark molecular-identifier clustering-based TCR repertoire sequencing (MIDCIRS) and TCR RNA copy counting.

Libraries of naive CD8 T cells were built from around 20,000 to 1,000,000 sorted cells, with 10%, 30% or 50% of the purified RNA used. Naive CD8 T cells were FACS-sorted as CD8+CD4-CCR7+CD45RA+ on a BD FACSAria II into RLT Plus buffer. To test detection sensitivity, Jurkat RNA equal to some 11 TCR copies was added to samples of roughly 18,000-1,100,000 naive CD8 T cells. Enrichment of CD8 T cells was performed with RosetteSep CD8+ T Cell Enrichment Cocktail and Ficoll-Paque, after which ACK red cell lysis was carried out. The research as a whole found: In CMV-specific effector cells, over 99% of molecules were held by clones above 20 RNA copies, whereas under 1% of molecules were held by such clones in naive cells. Highly expanded clone sizes could be underestimated if identical TCR molecules share a barcode. Modeling estimated around 3 recovered TCR RNA copies per cell, compared with approximately 10 by digital PCR, which implies roughly 27% capture efficiency. Even against a background of some 1 million naive CD8 T cells, spiked-in Jurkat TCR RNA amounting to a single cell's worth was reported to be detectable. Naive libraries contained spiked-in Jurkat TCR RNA (approximately ten copies' worth), which is not part of the donor repertoire. When barcode sub-clustering was left out, chimeric consensus sequences inflated TCR diversity, with chimeras reaching as high as 47%.

Sequenced: naive CD8+ T cells from blood, with Jurkat cell RNA spiked in. The cell subset or site label of this sample denotes: FACS-sorted CD8+CD4-CCR7+CD45RA+ naive T cells. The rearranged chain carries TRBV28 and TRBJ2-7; TRBD1 lines up with 8 middle nucleotides. This receptor was taken from a human donor in good health. Some libraries in this study had Jurkat cell RNA spiked in. The CDR3 reads CASSSRQGNPYEQYF. The DNA sequence is given as TGTGCCAGCAGTTCCCGACAGGGGAACCCCTACGAGCAGTACTTC.